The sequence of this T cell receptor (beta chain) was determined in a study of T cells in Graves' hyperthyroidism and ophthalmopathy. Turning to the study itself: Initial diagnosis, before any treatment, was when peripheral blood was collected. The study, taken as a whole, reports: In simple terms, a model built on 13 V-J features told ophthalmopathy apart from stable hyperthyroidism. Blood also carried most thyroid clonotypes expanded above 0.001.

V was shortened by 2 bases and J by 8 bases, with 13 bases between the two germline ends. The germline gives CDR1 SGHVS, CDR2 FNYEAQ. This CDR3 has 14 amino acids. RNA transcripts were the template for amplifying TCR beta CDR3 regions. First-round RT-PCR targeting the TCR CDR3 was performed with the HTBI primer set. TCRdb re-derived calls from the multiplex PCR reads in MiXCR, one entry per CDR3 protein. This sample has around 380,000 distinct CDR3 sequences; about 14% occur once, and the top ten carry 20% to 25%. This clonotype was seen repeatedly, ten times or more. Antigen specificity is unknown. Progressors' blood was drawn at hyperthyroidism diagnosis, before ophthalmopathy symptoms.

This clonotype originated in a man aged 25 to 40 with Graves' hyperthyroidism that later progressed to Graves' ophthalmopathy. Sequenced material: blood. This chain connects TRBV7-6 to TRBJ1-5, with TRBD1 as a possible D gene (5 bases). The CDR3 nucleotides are TGTGCCAGCAGCTTATCGAGGGGCAGGGAGCCCCAGCATTTT. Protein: CASSLSRGREPQHF.